The clone carrying this T cell receptor beta chain was picked up one time. Its target is unknown. This specimen belongs to a study of shared clonotypes between healthy human individuals. Study-level findings and limits: Clonotype sharing across a handful of donors was observed for about 4.8% of naive CD4 clonotypes. Relative to clonotypes present in all four donors, those not shared had lower generation probabilities.

Using immunoSEQ multiplex PCR, the repertoire was profiled, and TCRdb retains in-frame clones only, with some absent. The profile shows about 1 million clones, roughly 75% of them singletons. The CDR3 totals 14 residues. Germline V gives CDR1 SGHNT, CDR2 YYREEE (reference sequence). Between the trimmed V and J ends, which lost 6 bases and 2 bases, there was a span of 13 bases. The study enrolled healthy HIV-negative adults without recent acute infections or vaccinations as donors. This TCR came from a man between 18 and 35 years old in good health. J is TRBJ2-3 and V is TRBV5-4; D might be TRBD2 (6 bases). Sample: memory CD4+ T cells sorted from blood. Subset: CD45RA-negative fraction. CDR3 protein: CASKAGGDTDTQYF. CDR3 coding DNA: TGTGCCAGCAAAGCCGGAGGGGACACAGATACGCAGTATTTT.